This TCR beta chain originates from a study of shared clonotypes between healthy human individuals. Study results and caveats: Depth was large, yet rarefaction showed that sorted-subset sequencing was incomplete. Larger estimated richness was generally seen in naive subsets than in memory subsets.

This CDR3 region has 14 residues. Data came from immunoSEQ multiplex PCR; TCRdb stores just in-frame clones and leaves some out. The data show 1.5 million to 1.9 million clones, roughly 98% seen once. A note on this clone: Its antigen is not identified.

Splitting of CD4+ cells produced CD45RA+ naive and CD45RA-negative memory subsets. The TCR was taken from a man aged 25-45 years in good health. The J gene is TRBJ2-7, the V gene TRBV21-1; the table's D call TRBD2 went unverified against the DNA. TRBV21-1 is recorded as a pseudogene. The sequenced sample consisted of naive CD4+ T cells sorted from blood. Subset reported: CD45RA+ positively selected. In DNA, the CDR3 is TGTGCCAGCAGCGGAATAGCGGGAGCCTACGAGCAGTACTTC. This encodes CASSGIAGAYEQYF.